This T cell receptor (beta chain) was found in a study of CD8+ T cells in alopecia areata. Study background: Percent of scalp involved defined treated patients' severity scores.

Study-level findings and limits: Normal scalp had lower clonality than lesional scalp, with alopecia totalis/universalis lesions showing this most strongly. Just one nonresponder means the tie between baseline CD8+ expansion and response stays uncertain.

Treatment meaning: oral pan-JAK inhibitor, 5-10 mg twice daily. Sorted populations comprised CD4+ and CD8+ T cells obtained from PBMCs. Sequencing templates came from extracted RNA that was reverse transcribed into cDNA. The method was immunoSEQ multiplex PCR; TCRdb's version includes in-frame clones alone and lacks a portion of them. The sample yields around 99,000 clones, 84% seen once. The CDR3 is 16 residues long. CDR1 and CDR2 from the germline V gene are GTSNPN and SVGIG (reference sequence). V gave up 2 bases and J gave up 3 bases, with 20 bases separating them. In regard to this clone: Its specificity is unknown.

The clonotype was recovered from a human donor with alopecia areata. V and J are TRBV30 and TRBJ2-7, with D unresolved. This specimen consisted of CD8+ T cells sorted from blood, obtained at week 24, from a patient treated with tofacitinib. The CDR3 DNA follows: TGTGCCTGGAGTCCCGACTGGCAGCACCCTCTCTACGAGCAGTACTTC. This translates into CAWSPDWQHPLYEQYF.